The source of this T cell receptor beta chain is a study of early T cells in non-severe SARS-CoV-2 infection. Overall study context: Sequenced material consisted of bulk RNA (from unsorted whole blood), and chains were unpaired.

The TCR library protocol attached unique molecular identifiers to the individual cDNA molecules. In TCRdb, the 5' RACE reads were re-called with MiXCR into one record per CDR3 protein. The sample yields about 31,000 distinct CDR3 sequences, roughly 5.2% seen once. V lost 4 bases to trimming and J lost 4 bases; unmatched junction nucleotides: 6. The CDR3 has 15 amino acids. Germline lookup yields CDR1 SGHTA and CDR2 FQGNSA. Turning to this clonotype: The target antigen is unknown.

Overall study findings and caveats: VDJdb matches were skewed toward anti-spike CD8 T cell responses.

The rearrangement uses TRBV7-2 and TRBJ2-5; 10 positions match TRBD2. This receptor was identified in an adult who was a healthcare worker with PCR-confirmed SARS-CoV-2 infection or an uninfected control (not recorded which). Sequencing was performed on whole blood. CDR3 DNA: TGTGCCAGCAGCTCCTCCTGGACTAGCGGAGAGACCCAGTACTTC. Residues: CASSSSWTSGETQYF. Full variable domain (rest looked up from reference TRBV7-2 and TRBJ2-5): GAGVSQSPSNKVTEKGKDVELRCDPISGHTALYWYRQSLGQGLEFLIYFQGNSAPDKSGLPSDRFSAERTGGSVSTLTIQRTQQEDSAVYLCASSSSWTSGETQYFGPGTRLLVL.